The 6 T cell receptor beta chains in this list originate from one sample, sequenced in a study of cytomegalovirus exposure and HLA in healthy donors. Amplification used 60 Vbeta primers and 13 Jbeta primers. The repertoire was sequenced with immunoSEQ multiplex PCR; TCRdb's copy has only in-frame clones and lacks some. The repertoire holds some 170,000 clones, with 87% as singletons. Sequenced: PBMCs. These receptors originate from a woman aged 25 to 39 in good health and CMV-seronegative.

The gene calls are TRBV5-1 and TRBJ1-1, with TRBD1 matching 7 bases. Per germline, CDR1 SGHRS and CDR2 YFSETQ. This CDR3 has 14 residues. With V trimmed by 10 bases and J by 4 bases, 13 bases remained unmatched. In nucleotides, the CDR3 is TGCGCCCGCACAACAGGGGCCGCGGGCACTGAAGCTTTCTTT. Encoded protein: CARTTGAAGTEAFF. The whole variable domain, remainder taken from reference TRBV5-1 and TRBJ1-1, is KAGVTQTPRYLIKTRGQQVTLSCSPISGHRSVSWYQQTPGQGLQFLFEYFSETQRNKGNFPGRFSGRQFSNSRSEMNVSTLELGDSALYLCARTTGAAGTEAFFGQGTRLTVV.

The chain links TRBV11-2 to TRBJ2-3; 7 positions agree with TRBD1. V gave up 4 bases and J gave up 3 bases; unmatched junction bases: 10. The CDR3 contains 16 residues. Germline V CDR1 and CDR2: SGHAT, FQNNGV. The CDR3 nucleotides are TGTGCCAGCAGCTATACTAACAGGGGTGGGACAGATACGCAGTATTTT. This encodes CASSYTNRGGTDTQYF.

This chain uses TRBV5-4 with TRBJ1-1; D remains ambiguous. The CDR3 extends over 14 amino acids. V gave up 4 bases and J gave up 4 bases, with 14 bases separating them. CDR1 SGHNT and CDR2 YYREEE come from the germline V gene (reference sequence). CDR3 DNA: TGTGCCAGCAGCCAACTCCAGGTTTCCACTGAAGCTTTCTTT. Protein sequence: CASSQLQVSTEAFF.

To note about this clone: An end of the junction differs from the germline gene, which may be a read error. Distinct nucleotide sequences in the sample also encode this CDR3. The V call is TRBV15, the J call TRBJ1-1, with 7 bases identical to TRBD1. The CDR3 contains 15 residues. Germline V gene lookup returns CDR1 LNHNV and CDR2 YYDKDF (reference sequence). DNA for the CDR3: TGTGCCACCAGCCCAGGGGGAAGTGGGAACACTGAGGCTTTCTTT. As protein: CATSPGGSGNTEAFF.

The V call is TRBV4-1, the J call TRBJ2-5; 7 nucleotides line up with TRBD1. The CDR3 is 14 amino acids. Losses at the gene ends were 1 base for V and 3 bases for J; bases not matched to a gene: 2. The V gene's germline CDR1 is MGHRA and CDR2 YSYEKL. The DNA for the CDR3 is TGCGCCAGCAGCCAAGGACAGGGTGAAGAGACCCAGTACTTC. Residues: CASSQGQGEETQYF.

The chain recombines TRBV6-1 with TRBJ1-1, with D maybe TRBD1 (5 bases). CDR1 MNHNS and CDR2 SASEGT come from the germline V gene. Trimming removed 7 bases from V and 1 base from J, with 10 bases in between. The CDR3 contains 13 residues. CDR3 DNA: TGTGCCAGCAATCGACAGCCGAACACTGAAGCTTTCTTT. As protein: CASNRQPNTEAFF.